This passage covers 10 T cell receptor beta chains from one sample sequenced in a study of memory B cells and T cells in multiple sclerosis. Here immunoSEQ multiplex PCR was the method, and the copy in TCRdb shows in-frame clones only, minus some. The sample holds some 11,000 clones, roughly 81% seen once. Their recognized antigens are unknown. After stimulus-free culture, autoproliferating CFSE-dim and non-proliferating CFSE-high T cells were sequenced separately. Approximately 5x10^7 CFSE-labeled PBMCs were cultured less than nine days unstimulated, then replicate wells were pooled. What was sequenced was PBMCs from blood kept in culture. The source is a human donor with multiple sclerosis.

This clone occurred a few times. The chain recombines TRBV28 with TRBJ1-1; tentatively, D is TRBD1 (5 bases). V shed 2 bases and J shed 1 base, with 8 bases lying between them. The germline V gene encodes CDR1 MDHEN and CDR2 SYDVKM. The CDR3 is made up of 14 amino acids. CDR3 nucleotide sequence: TGTGCCAGCAGTTTACCTACAGGGAACACTGAAGCTTTCTTT. Translation: CASSLPTGNTEAFF.

The chain links TRBV28 to TRBJ1-4; unclear D gene. Germline V gene data show CDR1 as MDHEN and CDR2 as SYDVKM. Trimming took 3 bases from V and 2 from J, leaving 13 bases between them. This CDR3 comprises 16 residues. CDR3: CASSFLTRRTNEKLFF. CDR3 bases: TGTGCCAGCAGTTTTCTCACCCGGCGGACTAATGAAAAACTGTTTTTT.

J is TRBJ2-1 and V is TRBV29-1, with no clear D. Germline lookup yields CDR1 SQVTM and CDR2 ANQGSEA. Between the trimmed V and J ends, which lost 3 bases and 4 bases, there was a span of 16 bases. The CDR3 loop spans 15 amino acids. DNA for the CDR3: TGCAGCGTTGAGCAAGGGTCATCTCCTTACAATGAGCAGTTCTTC. Its protein is CSVEQGSSPYNEQFF.

V usage is TRBV7-9 and J usage is TRBJ2-2, with no clear D. This CDR3 comprises 12 residues. The V gene's germline CDR1 is SEHNR and CDR2 FQNEAQ (reference sequence). V lost 5 bases and J 3 bases, leaving 4 bases between the germline ends. The CDR3: CASSPYTGELFF. CDR3 DNA: TGTGCCAGCAGCCCTTACACCGGGGAGCTGTTTTTT.

The chain joins TRBV21-1 to TRBJ2-4; the tabulated D call, TRBD2, remains unverified against the DNA. TRBV21-1 is assigned pseudogene status. The CDR3 runs to 18 residues. Here the CDR3 reads CASSKDPSGGLAKNIQYF. For the CDR3, the DNA is TGTGCCAGCAGCAAAGACCCCTCGGGGGGACTAGCCAAAAACATTCAGTACTTC.

The V call is TRBV5-1, the J call TRBJ2-1, with a tentative D call TRBD1 (6 bases). V shed 4 bases and J shed 0 bases, with 11 bases lying between them. This CDR3 comprises 15 residues. The germline V gene has CDR1 SGHRS and CDR2 YFSETQ. The CDR3 nucleotides read TGCGCCAGCAGCGGAACAGGGAACTCCTACAATGAGCAGTTCTTC. The encoded protein is CASSGTGNSYNEQFF.

The chain links TRBV11-3 to TRBJ2-1, with D maybe TRBD2 (6 bases). V was cut by 0 bases and J by 8 bases, with 11 bases left in between. The CDR3 consists of 14 residues. Germline V CDR1 and CDR2: SGHNT, YENEEA. CDR3 sequence (DNA): TGTGCCAGCAGCTTAGATCGGTGGGGGGATGAGCAGTTCTTC. This codes for CASSLDRWGDEQFF.

The gene calls are TRBV18 and TRBJ1-6; 9 nucleotides align to TRBD1. CDR3 length: 15 amino acids. J gave up 10 bases and V 1 base, and 5 bases lay outside the gene matches. Germline V gene lookup returns CDR1 KGHSH and CDR2 LQKENI. Here the CDR3 DNA reads TGTGCCAGCTCACCACAGGACAGGGGCCTGTCACCCCTCCACTTT. Its protein product is CASSPQDRGLSPLHF.

This clone turned up a few times. The V and J genes are TRBV18 and TRBJ2-7, with D perhaps being TRBD1 or TRBD2 (5 bases each). Trimming took off 1 base at V and 3 bases at J, with 7 bases between the two ends. CDR1 is KGHSH and CDR2 is LQKENI in the germline V gene. This CDR3 comprises 13 residues. The CDR3 DNA reads as TGTGCCAGCTCACCACGGGACGGCTACGAGCAGTACTTC. The encoded protein is CASSPRDGYEQYF.

The chain combines TRBV18 with TRBJ1-5, with D unresolved. In germline, CDR1 is KGHSH, CDR2 LQKENI. The V and J ends lost 4 bases and 5 bases respectively, with 9 bases between them. The CDR3 contains 13 residues. The CDR3 reads CASSLGRDQPQHF. DNA of the CDR3: TGTGCCAGCTCACTCGGGAGGGATCAGCCCCAGCATTTT.